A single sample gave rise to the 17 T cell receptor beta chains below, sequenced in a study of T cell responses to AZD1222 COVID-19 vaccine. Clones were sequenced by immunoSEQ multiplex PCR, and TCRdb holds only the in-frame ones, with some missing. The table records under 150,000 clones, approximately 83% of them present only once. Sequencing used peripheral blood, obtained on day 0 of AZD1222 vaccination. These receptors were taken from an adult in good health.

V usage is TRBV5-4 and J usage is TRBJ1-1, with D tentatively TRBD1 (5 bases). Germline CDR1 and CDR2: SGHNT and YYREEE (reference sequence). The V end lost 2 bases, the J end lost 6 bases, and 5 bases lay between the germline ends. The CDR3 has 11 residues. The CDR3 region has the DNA TGTGCCAGCAGCTTAGGGGCTGAAGCTTTCTTT. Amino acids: CASSLGAEAFF.

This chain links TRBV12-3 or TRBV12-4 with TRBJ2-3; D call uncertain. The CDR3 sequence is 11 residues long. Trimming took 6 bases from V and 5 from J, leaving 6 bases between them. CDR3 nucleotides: TGTGCCAGCAGCCCCTTAGATACGCAGTATTTT. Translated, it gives CASSPLDTQYF.

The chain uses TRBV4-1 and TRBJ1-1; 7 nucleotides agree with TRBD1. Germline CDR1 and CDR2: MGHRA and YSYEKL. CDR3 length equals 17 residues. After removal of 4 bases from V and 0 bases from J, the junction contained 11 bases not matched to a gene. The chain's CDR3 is CASSPPQWTGMNTEAFF. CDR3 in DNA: TGCGCCAGCAGCCCTCCCCAATGGACAGGAATGAACACTGAAGCTTTCTTT.

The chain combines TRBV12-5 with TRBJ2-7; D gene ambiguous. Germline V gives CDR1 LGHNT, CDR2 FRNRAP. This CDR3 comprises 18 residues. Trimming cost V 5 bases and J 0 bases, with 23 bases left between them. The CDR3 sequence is CASGAPLSGGVSSYEQYF. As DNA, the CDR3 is TGTGCTAGTGGTGCCCCTCTGTCGGGCGGAGTAAGCTCCTACGAGCAGTACTTC.

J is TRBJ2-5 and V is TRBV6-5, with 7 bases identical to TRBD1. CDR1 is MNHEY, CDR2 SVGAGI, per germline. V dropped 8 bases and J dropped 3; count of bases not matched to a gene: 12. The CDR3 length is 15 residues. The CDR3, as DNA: TGTGCCAGCGCAACCATCAAAGGGGGCGAAGAGACCCAGTACTTC. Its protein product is CASATIKGGEETQYF.

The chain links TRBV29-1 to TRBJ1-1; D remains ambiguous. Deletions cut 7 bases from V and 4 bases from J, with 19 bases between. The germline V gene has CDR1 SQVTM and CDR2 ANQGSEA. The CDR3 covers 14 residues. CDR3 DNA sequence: TGCAGCGCCGAAAAGGGTTACAGCGGCACTGAAGCTTTCTTT. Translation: CSAEKGYSGTEAFF. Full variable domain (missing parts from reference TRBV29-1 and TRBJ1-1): SAVISQKPSRDICQRGTSLTIQCQVDSQVTMMFWYRQQPGQSLTLIATANQGSEATYESGFVIDKFPISRPNLTFSTLTVSNMSPEDSSIYLCSAEKGYSGTEAFFGQGTRLTVV.

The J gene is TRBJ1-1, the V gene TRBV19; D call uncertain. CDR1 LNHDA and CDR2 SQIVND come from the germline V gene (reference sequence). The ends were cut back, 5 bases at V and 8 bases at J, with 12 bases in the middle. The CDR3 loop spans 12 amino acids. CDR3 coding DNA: TGTGCCAGTAGTTTTGAGCCGGGAGAAGCTTTCTTT. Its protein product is CASSFEPGEAFF.

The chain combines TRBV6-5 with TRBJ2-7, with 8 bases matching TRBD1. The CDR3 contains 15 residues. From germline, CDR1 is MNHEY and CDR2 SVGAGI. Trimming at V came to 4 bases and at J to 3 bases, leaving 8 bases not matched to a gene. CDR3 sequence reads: CASSSTTGVGYEQYF. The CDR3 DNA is TGTGCCAGCAGTTCCACGACAGGGGTAGGCTACGAGCAGTACTTC.

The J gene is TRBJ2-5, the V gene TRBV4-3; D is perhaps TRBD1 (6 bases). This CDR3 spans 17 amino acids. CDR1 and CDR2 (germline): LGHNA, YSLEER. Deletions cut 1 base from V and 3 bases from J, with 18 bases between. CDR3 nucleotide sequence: TGCGCCAGCAGCCAAGTTGGGGTCCGGGACACCGAAGAGACCCAGTACTTC. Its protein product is CASSQVGVRDTEETQYF.

CDR3 DNA sequence: TGTGCCACCCACTTAGGGGGCGGCACCGGGGAGCTGTTTTTT. It encodes CATHLGGGTGELFF. The chain carries TRBV6-5 and TRBJ2-2; 7 bases map to TRBD1. CDR1 and CDR2 (germline): MNHEY, SVGAGI. This CDR3 comprises 14 residues. J was trimmed by 4 bases and V by 10 bases; bases with no gene match: 9.

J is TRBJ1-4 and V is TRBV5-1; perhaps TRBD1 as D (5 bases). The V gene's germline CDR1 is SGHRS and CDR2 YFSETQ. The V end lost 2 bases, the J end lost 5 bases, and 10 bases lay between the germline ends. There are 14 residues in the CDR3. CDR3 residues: CASSFGDGNEKLFF. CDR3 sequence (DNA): TGCGCCAGCAGCTTTGGGGACGGGAATGAAAAACTGTTTTTT.

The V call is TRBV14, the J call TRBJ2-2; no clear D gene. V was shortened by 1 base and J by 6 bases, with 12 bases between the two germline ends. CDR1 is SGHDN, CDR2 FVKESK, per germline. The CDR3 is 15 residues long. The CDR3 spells CASSQVRVRAGELFF. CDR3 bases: TGTGCCAGCAGCCAAGTTAGGGTCAGAGCCGGGGAGCTGTTTTTT.

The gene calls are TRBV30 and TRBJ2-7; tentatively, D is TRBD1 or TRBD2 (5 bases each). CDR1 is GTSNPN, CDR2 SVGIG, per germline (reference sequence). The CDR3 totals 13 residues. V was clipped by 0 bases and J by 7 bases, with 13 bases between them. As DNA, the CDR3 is TGTGCCTGGAGTGTATGGGGGTCTAAGGAGCAGTACTTC. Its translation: CAWSVWGSKEQYF.

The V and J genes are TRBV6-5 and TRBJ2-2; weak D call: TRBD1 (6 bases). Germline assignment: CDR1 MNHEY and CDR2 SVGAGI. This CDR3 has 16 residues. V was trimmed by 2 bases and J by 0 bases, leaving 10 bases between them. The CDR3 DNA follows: TGTGCCAGCAGTTACGGGGGCAGCGCGAACACCGGGGAGCTGTTTTTT. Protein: CASSYGGSANTGELFF.

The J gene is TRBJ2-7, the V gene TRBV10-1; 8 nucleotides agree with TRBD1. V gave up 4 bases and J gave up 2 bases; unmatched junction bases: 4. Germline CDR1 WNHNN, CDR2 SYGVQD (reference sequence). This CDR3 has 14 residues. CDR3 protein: CASSARGQAYEQYF. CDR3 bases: TGCGCCAGCAGTGCCAGGGGGCAGGCCTACGAGCAGTACTTC.

In DNA form, the CDR3 reads TGTGCCAGCCATACTCCGGGACAGGGAACAGAAAAACTGTTTTTT. This codes for CASHTPGQGTEKLFF. The chain links TRBV18 to TRBJ1-4, with 9 bases aligning to TRBD1. V lost 8 bases, J lost 8 bases, and 12 bases stayed unmatched. CDR3 length: 15 residues. Germline V lookup: CDR1 KGHSH, CDR2 LQKENI.

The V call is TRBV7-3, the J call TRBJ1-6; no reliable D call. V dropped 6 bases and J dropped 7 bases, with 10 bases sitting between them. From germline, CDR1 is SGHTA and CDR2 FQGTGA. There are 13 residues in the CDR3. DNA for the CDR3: TGTGCCAGCAGGGGCGAAGGAAATTCACCCCTCCACTTT. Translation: CASRGEGNSPLHF.